This T cell receptor (beta chain) was retrieved from a study of CD8 T cells in Susac syndrome. For the study at large: Within the sequenced group of Susac syndrome patients, roughly six showed active disease and fewer than 10 were in remission. Whole-study findings and limits: When the CD4+ T cell repertoires of patients with Susac syndrome were examined, they did not show any clonal expansion.

From blood CD8+ and CD4+ T cells, the TCR beta chain was sequenced. Bulk CD8+ and CD4+ cells came from magnetic negative isolation; CD8+ TEMRA by FACS. This clonotype was observed once. What it binds is not known. Germline CDR1 and CDR2: SEHNR and FQNEAQ (reference sequence). The V end lost 0 bases, the J end lost 4 bases, and 12 bases lay between the germline ends. CDR3 length: 15 residues. RNA totalling about 0.45 to 1 ug underwent reverse transcription with random hexamers. TCRdb recomputed calls from the immunoSEQ multiplex PCR reads with MiXCR, one row per CDR3 protein. The sample consists of some 150,000 distinct CDR3 sequences, approximately 95% of them appearing once.

The sequenced sample was CD4+ T cells from PBMCs. The chain combines TRBV7-9 with TRBJ2-5, with D possibly TRBD1 on 5 matching bases. The sequence came from a human donor with Susac syndrome. CDR3 loop: CASSLALQGRETQYF. The DNA of the CDR3 is TGTGCCAGCAGCTTAGCGCTTCAGGGAAGAGAGACCCAGTACTTC.